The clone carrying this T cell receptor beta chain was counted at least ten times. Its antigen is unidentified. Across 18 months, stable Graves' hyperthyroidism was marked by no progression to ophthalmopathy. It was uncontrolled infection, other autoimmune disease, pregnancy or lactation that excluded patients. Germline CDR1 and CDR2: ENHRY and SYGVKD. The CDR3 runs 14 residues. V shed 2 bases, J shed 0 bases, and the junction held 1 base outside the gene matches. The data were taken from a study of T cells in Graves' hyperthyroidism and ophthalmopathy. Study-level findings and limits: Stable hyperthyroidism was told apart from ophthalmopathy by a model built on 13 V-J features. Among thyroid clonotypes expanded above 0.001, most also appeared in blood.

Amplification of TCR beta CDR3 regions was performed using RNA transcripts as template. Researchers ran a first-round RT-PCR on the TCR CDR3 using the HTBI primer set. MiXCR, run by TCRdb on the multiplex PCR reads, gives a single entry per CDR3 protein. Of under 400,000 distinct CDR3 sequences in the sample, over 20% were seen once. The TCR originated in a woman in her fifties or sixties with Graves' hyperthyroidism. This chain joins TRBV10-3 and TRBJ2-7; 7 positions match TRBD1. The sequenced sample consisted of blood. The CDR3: CAISEAGGSYEQYF. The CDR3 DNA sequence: TGTGCCATCAGTGAGGCAGGGGGCTCCTACGAGCAGTACTTC.